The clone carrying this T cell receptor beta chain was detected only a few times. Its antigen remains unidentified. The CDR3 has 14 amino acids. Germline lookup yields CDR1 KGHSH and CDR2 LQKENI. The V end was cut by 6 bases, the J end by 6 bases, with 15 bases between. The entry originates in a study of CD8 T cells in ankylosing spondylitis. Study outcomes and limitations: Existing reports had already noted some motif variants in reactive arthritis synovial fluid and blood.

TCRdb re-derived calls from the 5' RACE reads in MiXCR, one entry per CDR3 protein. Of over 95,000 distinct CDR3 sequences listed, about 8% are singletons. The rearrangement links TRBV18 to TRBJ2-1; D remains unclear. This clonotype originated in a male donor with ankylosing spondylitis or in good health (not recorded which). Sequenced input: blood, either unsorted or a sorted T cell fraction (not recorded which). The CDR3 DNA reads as TGTGCCAGCTCTCTCGATCGCATAGGCAATGAGCAGTTCTTC. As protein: CASSLDRIGNEQFF.